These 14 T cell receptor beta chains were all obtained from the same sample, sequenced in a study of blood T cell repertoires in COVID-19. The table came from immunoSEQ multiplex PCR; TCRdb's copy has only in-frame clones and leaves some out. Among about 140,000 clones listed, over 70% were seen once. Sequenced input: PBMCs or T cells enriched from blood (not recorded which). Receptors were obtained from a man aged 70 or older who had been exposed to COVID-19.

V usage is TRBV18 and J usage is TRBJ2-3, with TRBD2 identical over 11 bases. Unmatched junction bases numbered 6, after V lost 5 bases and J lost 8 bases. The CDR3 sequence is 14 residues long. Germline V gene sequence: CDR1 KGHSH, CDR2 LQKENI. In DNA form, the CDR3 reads TGTGCCAGCTCAATAACTAGCGGGAGACGTACGCAGTATTTT. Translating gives CASSITSGRRTQYF.

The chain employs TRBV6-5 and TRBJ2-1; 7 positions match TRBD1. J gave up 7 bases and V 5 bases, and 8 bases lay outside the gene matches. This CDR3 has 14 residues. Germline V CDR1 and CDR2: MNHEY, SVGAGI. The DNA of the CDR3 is TGTGCCAGCAGTAACAGACAGGGAAGAAATGAGCAGTTCTTC. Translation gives CASSNRQGRNEQFF.

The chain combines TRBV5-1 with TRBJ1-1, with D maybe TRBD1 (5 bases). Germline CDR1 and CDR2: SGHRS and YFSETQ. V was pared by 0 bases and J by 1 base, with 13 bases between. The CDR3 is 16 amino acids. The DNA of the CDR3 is TGCGCCAGCAGCTTGGACGGCGGGGGAGGGAACACTGAAGCTTTCTTT. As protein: CASSLDGGGGNTEAFF.

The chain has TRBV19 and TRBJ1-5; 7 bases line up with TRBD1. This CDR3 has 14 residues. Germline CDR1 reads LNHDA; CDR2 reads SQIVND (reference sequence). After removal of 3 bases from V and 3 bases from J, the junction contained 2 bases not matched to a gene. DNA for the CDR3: TGTGCCAGTAGTATGACAGGGAACAATCAGCCCCAGCATTTT. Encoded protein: CASSMTGNNQPQHF.

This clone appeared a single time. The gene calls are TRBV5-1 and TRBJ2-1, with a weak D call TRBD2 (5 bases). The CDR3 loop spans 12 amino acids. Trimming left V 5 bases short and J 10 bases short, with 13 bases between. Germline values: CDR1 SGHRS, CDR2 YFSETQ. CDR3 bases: TGCGCCAGCAGTTCTACTAGTAGGGAGCAGTTCTTC. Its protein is CASSSTSREQFF.

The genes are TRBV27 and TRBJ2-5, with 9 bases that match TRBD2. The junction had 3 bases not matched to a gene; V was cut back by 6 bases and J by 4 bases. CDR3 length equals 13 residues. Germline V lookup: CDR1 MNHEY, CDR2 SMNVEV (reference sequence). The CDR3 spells CASRRAGGETQYF. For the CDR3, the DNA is TGTGCCAGCAGAAGAGCGGGAGGAGAGACCCAGTACTTC.

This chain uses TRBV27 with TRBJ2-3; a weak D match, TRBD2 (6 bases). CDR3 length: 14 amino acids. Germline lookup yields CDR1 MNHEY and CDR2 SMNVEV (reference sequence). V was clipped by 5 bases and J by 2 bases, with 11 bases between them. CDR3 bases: TGTGCCAGCAGTCCGGGACTTGCCACAGATACGCAGTATTTT. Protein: CASSPGLATDTQYF.

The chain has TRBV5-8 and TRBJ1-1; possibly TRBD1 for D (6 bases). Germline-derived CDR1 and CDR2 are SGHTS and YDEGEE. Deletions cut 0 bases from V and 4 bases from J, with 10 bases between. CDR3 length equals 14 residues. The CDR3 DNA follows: TGTGCCAGCAGCTTGGCCAAACAGGGCACTGAAGCTTTCTTT. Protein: CASSLAKQGTEAFF.

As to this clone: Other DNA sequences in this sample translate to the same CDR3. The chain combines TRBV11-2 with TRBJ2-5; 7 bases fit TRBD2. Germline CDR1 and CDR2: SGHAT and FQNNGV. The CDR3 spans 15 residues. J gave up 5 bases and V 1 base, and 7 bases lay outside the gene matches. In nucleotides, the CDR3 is TGTGCCAGCAGCTTAGGGGGGAGGGAGTGGGAGACCCAGTACTTC. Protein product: CASSLGGREWETQYF.

The CDR3 DNA reads TGTGCCAGCAGCTCCCGAACTGGACAGGGATCATATGGCTACACCTTC. Residues: CASSSRTGQGSYGYTF. This chain uses TRBV7-8 with TRBJ1-2; 8 bases match TRBD1. The CDR3 has 16 amino acids. CDR1 SGHVS and CDR2 FQNEAQ come from the germline V gene. Trimming took 4 bases from V and 5 from J; bases not matched to a gene: 12.

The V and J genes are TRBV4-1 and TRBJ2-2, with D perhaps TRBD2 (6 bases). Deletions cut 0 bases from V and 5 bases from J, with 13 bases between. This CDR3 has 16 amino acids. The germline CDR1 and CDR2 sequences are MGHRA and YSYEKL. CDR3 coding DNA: TGCGCCAGCAGCCAAGAAGGGACTGCGAGAACCGGGGAGCTGTTTTTT. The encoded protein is CASSQEGTARTGELFF.

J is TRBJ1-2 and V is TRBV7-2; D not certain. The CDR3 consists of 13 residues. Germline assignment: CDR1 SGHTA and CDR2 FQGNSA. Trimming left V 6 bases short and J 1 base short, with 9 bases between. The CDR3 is CASSRQDNYGYTF. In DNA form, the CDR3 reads TGTGCCAGCAGTCGCCAGGATAACTATGGCTACACCTTC. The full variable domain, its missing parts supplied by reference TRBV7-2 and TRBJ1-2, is GAGVSQSPSNKVTEKGKDVELRCDPISGHTALYWYRQSLGQGLEFLIYFQGNSAPDKSGLPSDRFSAERTGGSVSTLTIQRTQQEDSAVYLCASSRQDNYGYTFGSGTRLTVV.

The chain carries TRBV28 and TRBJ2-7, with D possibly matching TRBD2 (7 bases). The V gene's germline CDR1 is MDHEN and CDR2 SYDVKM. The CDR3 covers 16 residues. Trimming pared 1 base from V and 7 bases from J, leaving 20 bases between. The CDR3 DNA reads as TGTGCCAGCAGTTTATCCGCGGGGGCAGGGCTTGAAGAGCAGTACTTC. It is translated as CASSLSAGAGLEEQYF.

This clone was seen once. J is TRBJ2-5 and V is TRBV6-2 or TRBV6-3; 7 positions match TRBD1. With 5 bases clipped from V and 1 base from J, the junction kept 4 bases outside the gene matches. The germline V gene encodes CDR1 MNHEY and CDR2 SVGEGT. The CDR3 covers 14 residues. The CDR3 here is CASSRRDSQETQYF. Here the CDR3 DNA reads TGTGCCAGCAGTCGCCGGGACAGCCAAGAGACCCAGTACTTC.